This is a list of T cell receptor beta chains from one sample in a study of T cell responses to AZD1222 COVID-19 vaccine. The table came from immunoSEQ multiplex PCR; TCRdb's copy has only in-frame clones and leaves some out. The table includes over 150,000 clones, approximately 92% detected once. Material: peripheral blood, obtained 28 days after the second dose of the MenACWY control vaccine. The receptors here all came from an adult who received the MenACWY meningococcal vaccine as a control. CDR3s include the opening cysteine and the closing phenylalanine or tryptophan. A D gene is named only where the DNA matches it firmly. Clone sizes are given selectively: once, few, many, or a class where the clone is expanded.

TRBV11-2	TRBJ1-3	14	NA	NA	CASSATTGGNTIYF	TGTGCCAGCAGCGCGACGACAGGAGGAAACACCATATATTTT
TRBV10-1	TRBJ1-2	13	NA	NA	CASSVRTDYGYTF	TGCGCCAGCAGTGTGAGGACGGATTATGGCTACACCTTC
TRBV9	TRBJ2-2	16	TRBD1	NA	CASSTRTGGEFGELFF	TGTGCCAGCAGCACCAGGACAGGGGGCGAATTCGGGGAGCTGTTTTTT
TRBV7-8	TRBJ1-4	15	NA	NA	CASSFRDGSNEKLFF	TGTGCCAGCAGCTTTAGGGACGGATCTAATGAAAAACTGTTTTTT
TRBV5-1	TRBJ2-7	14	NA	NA	CASSLGQGPLEQYF	TGCGCCAGCAGCTTGGGGCAGGGACCCCTAGAGCAGTACTTC
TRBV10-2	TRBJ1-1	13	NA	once	CASTPGGGTEAFF	TGCGCCAGCACCCCGGGTGGGGGCACTGAAGCTTTCTTT
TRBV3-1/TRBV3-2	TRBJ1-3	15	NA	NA	CASSPSQASGNTIYF	TGTGCCAGCAGCCCATCACAGGCCTCTGGAAACACCATATATTTT
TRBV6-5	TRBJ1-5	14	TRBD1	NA	CASWWRGRDQPQHF	TGTGCCAGCTGGTGGAGGGGGCGTGATCAGCCCCAGCATTTT
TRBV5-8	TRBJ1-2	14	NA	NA	CASSSWTVYYGYTF	TGTGCCAGCAGCTCTTGGACAGTATACTATGGCTACACCTTC
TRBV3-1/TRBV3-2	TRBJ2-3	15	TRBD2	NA	CASSQAGGSTDTQYF	TGTGCCAGCAGCCAGGCGGGGGGAAGCACAGATACGCAGTATTTT
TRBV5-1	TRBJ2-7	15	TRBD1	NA	CASSFLGDRTYEQYF	TGCGCCAGCAGCTTCTTAGGGGACAGAACCTACGAGCAGTACTTC
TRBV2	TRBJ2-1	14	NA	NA	CASTESQLYNEQFF	TGTGCCAGCACCGAAAGCCAACTTTACAATGAGCAGTTCTTC
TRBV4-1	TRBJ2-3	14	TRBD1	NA	CASSQDLTQGAQYF	TGCGCCAGCAGCCAAGATTTAACACAGGGGGCGCAGTATTTT
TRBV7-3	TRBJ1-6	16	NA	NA	CASSLSSRGSGSPLHF	TGTGCCAGCAGCTTAAGCAGCAGGGGAAGTGGTTCACCCCTCCACTTT
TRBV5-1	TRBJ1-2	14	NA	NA	CASSLVSGDYGYTF	TGCGCCAGCAGCTTGGTATCGGGGGACTATGGCTACACCTTC
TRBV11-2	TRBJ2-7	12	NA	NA	CASGRGSYEQYF	TGTGCCAGCGGGCGGGGCTCCTACGAGCAGTACTTC
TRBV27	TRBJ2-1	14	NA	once	CASRPHSVLHEQFF	TGTGCCAGCAGACCCCATAGCGTTCTTCATGAGCAGTTCTTC
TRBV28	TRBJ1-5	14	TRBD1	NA	CASSTDRVRQPQHF	TGTGCCAGCAGTACGGACAGGGTTCGGCAGCCCCAGCATTTT
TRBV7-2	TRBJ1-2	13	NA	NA	CASSSGRIYGYTF	TGTGCCAGCAGTTCGGGACGAATCTATGGCTACACCTTC
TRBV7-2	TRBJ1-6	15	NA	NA	CASSLQSSYNSPLHF	TGTGCCAGCAGCCTACAGAGCTCCTATAATTCACCCCTCCACTTT
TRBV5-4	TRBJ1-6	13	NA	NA	CASSLVPDSPLHF	TGTGCCAGCAGCTTGGTACCTGATTCACCCCTCCACTTT
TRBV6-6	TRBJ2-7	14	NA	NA	CASSLTLGSSEQYF	TGTGCCAGCAGTCTGACGTTGGGGTCTAGCGAGCAGTACTTC
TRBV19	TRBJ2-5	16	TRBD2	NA	CASRPGWSSGDVTQYF	TGTGCCAGTAGGCCAGGGTGGTCTAGCGGGGATGTGACCCAGTACTTC
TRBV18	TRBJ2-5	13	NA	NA	CASSPRQGETQYF	TGTGCCAGCTCACCTAGGCAGGGGGAGACCCAGTACTTC
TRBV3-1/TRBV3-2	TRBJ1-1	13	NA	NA	CASSHGDPREVCF	TGTGCCAGCAGCCACGGGGACCCGCGGGAGGTTTGCTTT
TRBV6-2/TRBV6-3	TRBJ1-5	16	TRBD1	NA	CASSSDRESGNQPQHF	TGTGCCAGCAGTTCCGACAGGGAAAGCGGCAATCAGCCCCAGCATTTT
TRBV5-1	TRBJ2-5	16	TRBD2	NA	CASSLASSAGKETQYF	TGCGCCAGCAGCTTGGCCTCTTCAGCGGGAAAAGAGACCCAGTACTTC
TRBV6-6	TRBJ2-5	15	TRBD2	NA	CASSYTGLAVETQYF	TGTGCCAGCAGTTATACGGGACTAGCTGTCGAGACCCAGTACTTC
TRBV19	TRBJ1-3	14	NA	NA	CASDTGLAGNTIYF	TGTGCCAGCGATACAGGGTTGGCGGGAAACACCATATATTTT
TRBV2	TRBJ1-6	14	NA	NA	CASSTLIYNSPLHF	TGTGCCAGCAGTACACTGATCTATAATTCACCCCTCCACTTT
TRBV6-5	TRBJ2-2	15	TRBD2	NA	CASSYDGGGLGELFF	TGTGCCAGCAGTTACGACGGGGGAGGGCTCGGGGAGCTGTTTTTT
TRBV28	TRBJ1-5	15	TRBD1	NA	CASSQTGSGNQPQHF	TGTGCCAGCAGTCAGACAGGGTCGGGCAATCAGCCCCAGCATTTT
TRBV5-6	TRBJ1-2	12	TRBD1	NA	CASTEDRDGYTF	TGTGCCAGCACCGAGGACAGGGATGGCTACACCTTC
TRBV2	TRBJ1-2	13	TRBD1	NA	CASSEIQGLGYTF	TGTGCCAGCAGTGAAATACAGGGGTTAGGCTACACCTTC
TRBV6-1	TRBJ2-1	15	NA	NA	CASSESPYSYNEQFF	TGTGCCAGCAGTGAATCTCCCTACTCCTACAATGAGCAGTTCTTC
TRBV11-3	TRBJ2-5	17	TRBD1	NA	CASSLGTRDRLRETQYF	TGTGCCAGCAGCTTAGGGACCCGGGACAGGTTAAGGGAGACCCAGTACTTC
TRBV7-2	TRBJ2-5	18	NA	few	CASSRGARVGLRRETQYF	TGTGCCAGCAGCCGGGGGGCCCGTGTGGGATTGCGGCGGGAGACCCAGTACTTC
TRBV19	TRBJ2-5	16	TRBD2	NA	CASSIVGAGGRETQYF	TGTGCCAGTAGTATTGTCGGGGCGGGGGGGCGAGAGACCCAGTACTTC
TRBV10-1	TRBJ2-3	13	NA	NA	CASSLGGTDTQYF	TGCGCCAGCAGCCTAGGGGGCACAGATACGCAGTATTTT
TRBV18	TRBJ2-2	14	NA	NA	CASSSQGNTGELFF	TGTGCCAGCTCATCGCAGGGGAACACCGGGGAGCTGTTTTTT
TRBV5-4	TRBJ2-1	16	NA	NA	CASSLGAGTVYNEQFF	TGTGCCAGCAGCTTGGGTGCGGGGACAGTCTACAATGAGCAGTTCTTC
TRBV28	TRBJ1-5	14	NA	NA	CASSPPGHNQPQHF	TGTGCCAGCAGTCCTCCGGGACACAATCAGCCCCAGCATTTT
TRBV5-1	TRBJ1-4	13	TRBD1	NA	CASRSGTEEKLFF	TGCGCCAGCAGATCCGGGACAGAGGAAAAACTGTTTTTT
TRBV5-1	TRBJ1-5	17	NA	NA	CASSLAPGVGGNQPQHF	TGCGCCAGCAGCTTGGCCCCCGGGGTTGGTGGCAATCAGCCCCAGCATTTT
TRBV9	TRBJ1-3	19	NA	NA	CASSKGSSGSSFSGNTIYF	TGTGCCAGCTCAAAAGGGTCCTCCGGATCCTCCTTCTCTGGAAACACCATATATTTT
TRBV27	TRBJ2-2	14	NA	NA	CASSLASDTGELFF	TGTGCCAGCAGTTTAGCCAGTGACACCGGGGAGCTGTTTTTT
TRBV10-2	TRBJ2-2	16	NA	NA	CASSESTRGRNGELFF	TGCGCCAGCAGTGAGTCGACTCGGGGGCGCAACGGGGAGCTGTTTTTT
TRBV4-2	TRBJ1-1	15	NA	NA	CASSQDKQLNTEAFF	TGTGCCAGCAGCCAAGATAAACAGTTGAACACTGAAGCTTTCTTT
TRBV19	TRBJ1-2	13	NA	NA	CASRQTGHYGYTF	TGTGCCAGTAGGCAGACAGGCCACTATGGCTACACCTTC